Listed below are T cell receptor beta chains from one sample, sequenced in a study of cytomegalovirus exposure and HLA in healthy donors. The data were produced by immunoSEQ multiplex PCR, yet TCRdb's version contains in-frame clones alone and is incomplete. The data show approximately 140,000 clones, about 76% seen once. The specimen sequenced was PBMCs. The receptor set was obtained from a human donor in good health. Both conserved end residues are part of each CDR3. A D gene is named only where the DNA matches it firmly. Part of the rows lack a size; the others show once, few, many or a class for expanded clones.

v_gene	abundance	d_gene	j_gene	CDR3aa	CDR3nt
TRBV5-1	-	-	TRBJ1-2	CASSLDSVYGYPF	TGCGCCAGCAGCTTAGACAGTGTGTATGGCTACCCCTTC
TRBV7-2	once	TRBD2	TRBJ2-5	CASSTGLAVGLETQYF	TGTGCCAGCAGCACCGGACTAGCGGTTGGGTTAGAGACCCAGTACTTC
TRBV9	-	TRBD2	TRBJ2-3	CASSVRGVAGGHGDTQYF	TGTGCCAGCAGCGTGAGGGGGGTGGCGGGAGGGCATGGAGATACGCAGTATTTT
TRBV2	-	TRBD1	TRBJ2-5	CASRTGTGTETQYF	TGTGCCAGCAGAACCGGGACAGGGACAGAGACCCAGTACTTC
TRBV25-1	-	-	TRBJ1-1	CASSVGGRNTEAFF	TGTGCCAGCAGTGTCGGGGGAAGGAACACTGAAGCTTTCTTT
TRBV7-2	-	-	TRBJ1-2	CASSLNGDSNYGYTF	TGTGCCAGCAGCTTAAACGGGGACTCAAACTATGGCTACACCTTC
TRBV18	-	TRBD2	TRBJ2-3	CASSPLAGSPRDTQYF	TGTGCCAGCTCACCTTTAGCGGGGTCCCCCCGAGATACGCAGTATTTT
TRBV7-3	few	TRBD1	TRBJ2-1	CASSSRRDRSYNEQFF	TGTGCCAGCAGCTCGCGCCGGGACAGGTCATACAATGAGCAGTTCTTC
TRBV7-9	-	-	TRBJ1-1	CASSLVGQNTEAFF	TGTGCCAGCAGCTTAGTTGGACAGAACACTGAAGCTTTCTTT
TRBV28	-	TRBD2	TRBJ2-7	CASRHLPGLAGEGGRYEQYF	TGTGCCAGCAGGCACCTTCCGGGACTAGCGGGAGAAGGAGGGCGCTACGAGCAGTACTTC
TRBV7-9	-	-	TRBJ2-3	CASMRDSYTDTQYF	TGTGCCAGCATGCGGGACAGCTACACAGATACGCAGTATTTT
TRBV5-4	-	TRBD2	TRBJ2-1	CASSLGGGSGGNEQFF	TGTGCCAGCAGCTTGGGCGGCGGTAGCGGGGGCAATGAGCAGTTCTTC
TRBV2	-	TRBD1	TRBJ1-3	CASSDGQGVLSGNTIYF	TGTGCCAGCAGTGATGGACAGGGAGTCCTCTCTGGAAACACCATATATTTT
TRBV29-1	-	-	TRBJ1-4	CSAKTQEKLFF	TGCAGCGCCAAGACACAAGAAAAACTGTTTTTT
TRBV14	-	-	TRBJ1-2	CASSLQINYGYTF	TGTGCCAGCAGCCTCCAGATTAACTATGGCTACACCTTC
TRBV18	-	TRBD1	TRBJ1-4	CASSLTTGVRGEKLFF	TGTGCCAGCTCACTAACTACAGGGGTGAGAGGTGAAAAACTGTTTTTT
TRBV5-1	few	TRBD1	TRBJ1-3	CASSWGQGNSGNTIYF	TGCGCCAGCAGCTGGGGACAGGGGAACTCTGGAAACACCATATATTTT
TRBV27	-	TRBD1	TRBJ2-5	CASSLGQGGLETQYF	TGTGCCAGCAGTTTGGGACAGGGGGGATTGGAGACCCAGTACTTC
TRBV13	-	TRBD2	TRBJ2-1	CASSYFSGSRSYNEQFF	TGTGCCAGCAGCTATTTTAGCGGGAGTCGATCCTACAATGAGCAGTTCTTC
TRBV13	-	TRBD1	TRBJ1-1	CASSPEGQGYTEAFF	TGTGCCAGCAGCCCGGAGGGACAGGGCTACACTGAAGCTTTCTTT
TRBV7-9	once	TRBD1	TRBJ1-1	CSSSLGQGSTEAFF	TGTTCCAGCAGCTTGGGACAGGGAAGCACTGAAGCTTTCTTT
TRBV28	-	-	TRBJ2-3	CASSSGQFITDTQYF	TGTGCCAGCAGCTCCGGACAGTTTATTACAGATACGCAGTATTTT
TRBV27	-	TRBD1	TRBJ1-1	CASSFGTGNTEAFF	TGTGCCAGCAGTTTTGGGACAGGGAACACTGAAGCTTTCTTT
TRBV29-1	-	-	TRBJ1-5	CSAGIGDQPQHF	TGCAGCGCCGGGATAGGCGATCAGCCCCAGCATTTT
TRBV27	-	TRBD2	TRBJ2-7	CASSGGLAGGMLAYEQYF	TGTGCCAGCAGCGGGGGACTAGCGGGAGGGATGCTGGCCTACGAGCAGTACTTC
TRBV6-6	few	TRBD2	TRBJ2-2	CASSFPSGRSGELFF	TGTGCCAGCAGTTTTCCTAGCGGGAGGAGCGGGGAGCTGTTTTTT
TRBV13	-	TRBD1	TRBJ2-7	CASSAGTGVLYEQYF	TGTGCCAGCAGCGCAGGGACAGGGGTTTTGTACGAGCAGTACTTC
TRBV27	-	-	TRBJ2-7	CASSLSGGLNYEQYF	TGTGCCAGCAGTTTATCAGGGGGTCTAAACTACGAGCAGTACTTC
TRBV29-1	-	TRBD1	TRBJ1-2	CSVAQGDYGYTF	TGCAGCGTTGCTCAGGGGGACTATGGCTACACCTTC
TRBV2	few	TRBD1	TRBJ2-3	CASSEGTGADTQYF	TGTGCCAGCAGTGAAGGGACAGGGGCAGATACGCAGTATTTT
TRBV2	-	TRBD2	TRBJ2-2	CASSQGLATNTGELFF	TGTGCCAGCAGTCAGGGACTAGCGACGAACACCGGGGAGCTGTTTTTT
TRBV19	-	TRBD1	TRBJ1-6	CASSIAATGSNSPLHF	TGTGCCAGTAGTATAGCCGCGACAGGGAGTAATTCACCCCTCCACTTT
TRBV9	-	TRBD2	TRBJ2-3	CASSVGIPGLAGGPPLADTQYF	TGTGCCAGCAGCGTAGGAATACCGGGACTAGCGGGGGGGCCCCCCCTGGCAGATACGCAGTATTTT
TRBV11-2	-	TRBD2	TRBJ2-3	CASSGVAGVADTQYF	TGTGCCAGCAGCGGAGTAGCGGGAGTGGCAGATACGCAGTATTTT
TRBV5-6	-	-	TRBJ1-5	CASSSTPRGQPQHF	TGTGCCAGCAGCTCCACTCCCCGGGGTCAGCCCCAGCATTTT
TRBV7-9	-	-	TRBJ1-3	CASSGIRESGNTIYF	TGTGCCAGCAGCGGAATCAGGGAATCCGGAAACACCATATATTTT
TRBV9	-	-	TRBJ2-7	CASSVGQGRTYEQYF	TGTGCCAGCAGCGTAGGTCAGGGCAGAACCTACGAGCAGTACTTC
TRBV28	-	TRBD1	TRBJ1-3	CASSAPTGSRNTIYF	TGTGCCAGCAGTGCGCCGACAGGGAGTAGAAACACCATATATTTT
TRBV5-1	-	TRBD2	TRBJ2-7	CASGGVAGRSYEQYF	TGCGCCTCGGGAGGGGTAGCGGGGCGCTCCTACGAGCAGTACTTC
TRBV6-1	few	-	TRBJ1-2	CASSPDRDYGYTF	TGTGCCAGCAGCCCAGACAGAGACTATGGCTACACCTTC
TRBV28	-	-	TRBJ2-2	CASSAYRVTGELFF	TGTGCCAGCAGTGCCTACAGGGTCACCGGGGAGCTGTTTTTT
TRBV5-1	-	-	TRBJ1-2	CASSPDSQYGYTF	TGCGCCAGCAGCCCGGACAGCCAATATGGCTACACCTTC
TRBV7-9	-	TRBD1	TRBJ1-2	CASSQPGQGAGGYTF	TGTGCCAGCAGCCAACCGGGACAGGGGGCGGGTGGCTACACCTTC
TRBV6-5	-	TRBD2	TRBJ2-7	CASGLAGAYEQYF	TGTGCCAGCGGACTAGCGGGAGCGTACGAGCAGTACTTC
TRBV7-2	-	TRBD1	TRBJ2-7	CASSSQGGFYALGWNF	TGTGCCAGCAGCTCACAAGGGGGCTTTTACGCTCTAGGCTGGAACTTC
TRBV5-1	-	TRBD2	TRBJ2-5	CASRRGEFQETQYF	TGCGCCAGCAGGCGGGGGGAATTTCAAGAGACCCAGTACTTC
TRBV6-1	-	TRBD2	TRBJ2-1	CASSVTSGSYNEQFF	TGTGCCAGCAGTGTGACTAGCGGATCCTACAATGAGCAGTTCTTC
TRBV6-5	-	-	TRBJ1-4	CASSYSGSTTNEKLFF	TGTGCCAGCAGTTACTCCGGTTCCACAACTAATGAAAAACTGTTTTTT
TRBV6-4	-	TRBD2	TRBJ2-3	CASSGNAGGPDTQYF	TGTGCCAGCAGTGGGAATGCGGGAGGGCCAGATACGCAGTATTTT
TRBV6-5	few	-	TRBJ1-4	CASSAATNEKLFF	TGTGCCAGCAGTGCAGCAACTAATGAAAAACTGTTTTTT
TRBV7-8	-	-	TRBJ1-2	CASSSDGLNYGYTF	TGTGCCAGCAGCTCGGACGGACTCAACTATGGCTACACCTTC
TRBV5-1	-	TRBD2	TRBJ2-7	CASRRLAGDTYEQYF	TGCGCCAGCAGGCGGCTAGCGGGTGATACCTACGAGCAGTACTTC
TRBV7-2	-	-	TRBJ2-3	CASSTGFSTDTQYF	TGTGCCAGCAGTACGGGATTTAGCACAGATACGCAGTATTTT
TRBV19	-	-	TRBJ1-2	CASSIESGRLGGYTF	TGTGCCAGTAGTATAGAAAGTGGGAGACTCGGGGGCTACACCTTC
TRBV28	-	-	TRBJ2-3	CASSSTGVTDTQYF	TGTGCCAGCAGTTCGACCGGGGTCACAGATACGCAGTATTTT
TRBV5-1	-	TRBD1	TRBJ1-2	CASSLEGQGIGGGYTF	TGCGCCAGCAGCTTGGAGGGACAGGGAATAGGGGGTGGCTACACCTTC
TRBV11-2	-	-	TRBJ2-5	CASSLGWKDSPYF	TGTGCCAGCAGCTTAGGTTGGAAGGACTCTCCGTACTTC
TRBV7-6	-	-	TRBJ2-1	CASSLSGGGPGEQFF	TGTGCCAGCAGCTTGTCTGGGGGGGGGCCTGGTGAGCAGTTCTTC
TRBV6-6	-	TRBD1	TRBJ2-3	CASRPGQSTDTQYF	TGTGCCAGCAGGCCGGGACAGAGCACAGATACGCAGTATTTT